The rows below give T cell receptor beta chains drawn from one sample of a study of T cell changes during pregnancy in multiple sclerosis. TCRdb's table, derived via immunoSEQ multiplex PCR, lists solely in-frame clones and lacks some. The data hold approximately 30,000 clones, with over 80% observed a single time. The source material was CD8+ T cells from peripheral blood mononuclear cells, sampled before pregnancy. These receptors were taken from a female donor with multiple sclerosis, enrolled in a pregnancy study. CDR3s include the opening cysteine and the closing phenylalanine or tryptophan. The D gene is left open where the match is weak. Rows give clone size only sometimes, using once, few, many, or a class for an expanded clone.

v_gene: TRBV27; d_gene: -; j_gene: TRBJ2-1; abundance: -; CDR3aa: CASSLFRRGPYNEQFF; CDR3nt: TGTGCCAGCAGTTTATTTCGGCGGGGACCCTACAATGAGCAGTTCTTC
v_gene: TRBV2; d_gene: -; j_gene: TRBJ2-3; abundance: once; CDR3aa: CASSDGVAASDTQYF; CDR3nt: TGTGCCAGCAGTGATGGAGTAGCGGCCTCAGATACGCAGTATTTT
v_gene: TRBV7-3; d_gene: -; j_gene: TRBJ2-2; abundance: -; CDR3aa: CASSKSGNPNTGELFF; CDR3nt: TGTGCCAGCAGCAAGAGCGGAAACCCGAACACCGGGGAGCTGTTTTTT
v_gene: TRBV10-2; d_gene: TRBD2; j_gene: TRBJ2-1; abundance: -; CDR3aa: CASSDDQRGDLNEQFF; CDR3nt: TGCGCCAGCAGTGATGACCAGCGGGGGGACCTCAATGAGCAGTTCTTC
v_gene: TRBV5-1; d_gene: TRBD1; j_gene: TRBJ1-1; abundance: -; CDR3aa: CATPGGSRYDNTEAFF; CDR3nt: TGCGCCACCCCAGGGGGCAGTCGGTATGATAACACTGAAGCTTTCTTT
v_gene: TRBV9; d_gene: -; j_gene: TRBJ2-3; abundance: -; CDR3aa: CASSPGGLDTQYF; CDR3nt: TGTGCCAGCAGCCCAGGGGGGTTAGATACGCAGTATTTT
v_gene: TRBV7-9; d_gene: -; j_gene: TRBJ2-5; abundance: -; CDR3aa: CASSLLPRAYVIQETQYF; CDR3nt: TGTGCCAGCAGCTTATTGCCCAGGGCGTATGTGATACAAGAGACCCAGTACTTC
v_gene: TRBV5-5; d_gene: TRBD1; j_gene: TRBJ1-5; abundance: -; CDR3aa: CASSLRAGGNQPQHF; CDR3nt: TGTGCCAGCAGCTTGAGGGCAGGGGGGAATCAGCCCCAGCATTTT
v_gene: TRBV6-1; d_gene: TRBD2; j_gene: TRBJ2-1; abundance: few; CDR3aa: CASSEYSGSSNEQFF; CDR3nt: TGTGCCAGCAGTGAATACAGCGGGAGTAGTAATGAGCAGTTCTTC
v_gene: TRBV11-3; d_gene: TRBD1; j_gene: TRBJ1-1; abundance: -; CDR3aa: CASSFPADRANTEAFF; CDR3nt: TGTGCCAGCAGCTTCCCCGCCGACAGGGCGAACACTGAAGCTTTCTTT
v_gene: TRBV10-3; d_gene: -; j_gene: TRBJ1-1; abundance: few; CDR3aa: CAISESGRGNTEAFF; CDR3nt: TGTGCCATCAGTGAGTCGGGCAGGGGGAACACTGAAGCTTTCTTT
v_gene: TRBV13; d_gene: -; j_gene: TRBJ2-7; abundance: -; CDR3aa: CASSLLGVGEQYF; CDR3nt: TGTGCCAGCAGCTTACTAGGGGTTGGGGAGCAGTACTTC
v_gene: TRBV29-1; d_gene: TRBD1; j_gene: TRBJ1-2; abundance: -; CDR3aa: CSVEAGGANYGYTF; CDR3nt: TGCAGCGTTGAGGCAGGGGGAGCTAACTATGGCTACACCTTC
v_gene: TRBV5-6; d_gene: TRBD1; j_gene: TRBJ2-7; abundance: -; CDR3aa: CATTTGNHYEQYF; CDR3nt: TGTGCCACCACGACAGGGAACCACTACGAGCAGTACTTC
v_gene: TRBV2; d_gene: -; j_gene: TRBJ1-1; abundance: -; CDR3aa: CASSEASPYEAFF; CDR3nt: TGTGCCAGCAGTGAAGCGAGCCCATATGAAGCTTTCTTT
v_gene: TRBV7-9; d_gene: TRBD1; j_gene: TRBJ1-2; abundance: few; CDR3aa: CASTPSWDRGDGYTF; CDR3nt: TGTGCCAGCACCCCGAGCTGGGACAGGGGGGATGGCTACACCTTC
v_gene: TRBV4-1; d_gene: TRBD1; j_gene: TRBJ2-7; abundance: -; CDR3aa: CASSHGTGNYEQYF; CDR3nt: TGCGCCAGCAGTCACGGGACAGGGAATTACGAGCAGTACTTC
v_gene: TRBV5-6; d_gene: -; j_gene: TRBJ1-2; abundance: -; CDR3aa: CASSLPGANYGYTF; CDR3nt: TGTGCCAGCAGCTTGCCAGGGGCTAACTATGGCTACACCTTC
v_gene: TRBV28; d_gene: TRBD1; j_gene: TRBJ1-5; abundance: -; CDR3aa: CASSKGQGGQPQHF; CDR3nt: TGTGCCAGCAGTAAGGGACAGGGTGGTCAGCCCCAGCATTTT
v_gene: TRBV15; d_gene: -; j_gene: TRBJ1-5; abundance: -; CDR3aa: CATSTGRGQPQHF; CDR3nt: TGTGCCACCAGCACGGGGAGAGGTCAGCCCCAGCATTTT
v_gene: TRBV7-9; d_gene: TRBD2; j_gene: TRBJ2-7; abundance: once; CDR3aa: CASSLVRGGSYEQYF; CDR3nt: TGTGCCAGCAGCTTAGTGCGGGGGGGCTCCTACGAGCAGTACTTC
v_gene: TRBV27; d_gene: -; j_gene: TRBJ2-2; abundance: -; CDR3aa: CASTPRENTGELFF; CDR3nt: TGTGCCAGCACCCCCAGGGAGAACACCGGGGAGCTGTTTTTT
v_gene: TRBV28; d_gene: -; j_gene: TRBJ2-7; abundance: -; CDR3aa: CASSPVFLSYEQYF; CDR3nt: TGTGCCAGCAGCCCGGTCTTCCTGAGCTACGAGCAGTACTTC
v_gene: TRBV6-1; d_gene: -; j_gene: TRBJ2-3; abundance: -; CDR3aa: CASSEVAGGTDTQYF; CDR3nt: TGTGCCAGCAGTGAAGTTGCAGGGGGCACAGATACGCAGTATTTT
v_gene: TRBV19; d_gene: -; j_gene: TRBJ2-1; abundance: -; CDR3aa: CASSIEVGPNEQFF; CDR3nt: TGTGCCAGTAGTATTGAAGTGGGGCCCAATGAGCAGTTCTTC
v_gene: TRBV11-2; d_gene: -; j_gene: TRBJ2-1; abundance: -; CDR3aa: CASSLYTSLYNEQFF; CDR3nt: TGTGCCAGCAGCTTATATACTAGTCTCTACAATGAGCAGTTCTTC
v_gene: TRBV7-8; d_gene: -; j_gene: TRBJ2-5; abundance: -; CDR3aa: CASSLLQETQYF; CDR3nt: TGTGCCAGCAGCTTACTACAAGAGACCCAGTACTTC
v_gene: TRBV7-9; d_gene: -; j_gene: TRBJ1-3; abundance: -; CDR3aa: CAITLGSLRSGNTIYF; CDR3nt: TGTGCCATCACCCTGGGGAGTCTCCGAAGTGGAAACACCATATATTTT
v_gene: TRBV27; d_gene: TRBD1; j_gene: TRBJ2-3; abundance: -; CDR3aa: CASSLTGGFIDTQYF; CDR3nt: TGTGCCAGCAGTTTGACAGGGGGCTTTATAGATACGCAGTATTTT
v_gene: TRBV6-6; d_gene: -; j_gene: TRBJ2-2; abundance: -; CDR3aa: CASSPGADYIGELFF; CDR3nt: TGTGCCAGCAGTCCGGGAGCCGACTACATCGGGGAGCTGTTTTTT
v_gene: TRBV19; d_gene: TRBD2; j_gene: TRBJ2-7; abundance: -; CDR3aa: CASRLTGTSGIYEQYF; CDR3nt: TGTGCCAGTAGATTAACCGGGACTAGCGGGATCTACGAGCAGTACTTC
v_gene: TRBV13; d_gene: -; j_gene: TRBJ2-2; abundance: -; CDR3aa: CASSSLNTGELFF; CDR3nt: TGTGCCAGCAGCTCACTTAACACCGGGGAGCTGTTTTTT
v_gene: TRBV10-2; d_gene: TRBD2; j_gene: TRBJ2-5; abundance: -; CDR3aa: CASSESGGGVTETQYF; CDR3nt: TGCGCCAGCAGTGAGTCCGGGGGGGGTGTTACAGAGACCCAGTACTTC
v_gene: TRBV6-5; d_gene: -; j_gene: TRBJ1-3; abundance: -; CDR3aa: CASSYGEGNTIYF; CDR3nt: TGTGCCAGCAGTTACGGGGAGGGAAACACCATATATTTT
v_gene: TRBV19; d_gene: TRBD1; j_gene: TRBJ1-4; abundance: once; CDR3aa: CASSIGEATGGEKLFF; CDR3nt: TGTGCCAGTAGTATAGGAGAGGCGACAGGGGGCGAAAAACTGTTTTTT
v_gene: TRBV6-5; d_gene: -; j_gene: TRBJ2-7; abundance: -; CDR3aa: CASSYSSPGYEQYF; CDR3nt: TGTGCCAGCAGTTACTCGAGTCCCGGCTACGAGCAGTACTTC
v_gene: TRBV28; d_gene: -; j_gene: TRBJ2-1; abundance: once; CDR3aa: CASSPRKGAGLNEQFF; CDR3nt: TGTGCCAGCAGTCCCAGGAAGGGGGCTGGACTAAATGAGCAGTTCTTC
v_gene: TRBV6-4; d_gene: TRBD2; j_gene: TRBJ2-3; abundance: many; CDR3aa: CASSEVAGGRTDTQYF; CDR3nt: TGTGCCAGCAGTGAAGTAGCGGGGGGCCGCACAGATACGCAGTATTTT
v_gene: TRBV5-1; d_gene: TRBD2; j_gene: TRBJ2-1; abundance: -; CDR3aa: CASSFGVLAGEPYNEQFF; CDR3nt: TGCGCCAGCAGCTTTGGGGTGCTAGCGGGGGAACCTTACAATGAGCAGTTCTTC
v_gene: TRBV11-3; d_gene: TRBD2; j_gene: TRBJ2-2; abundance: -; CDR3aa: CASSPRTSGRTGELFF; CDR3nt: TGTGCCAGCAGCCCTCGGACTAGCGGTCGGACCGGGGAGCTGTTTTTT
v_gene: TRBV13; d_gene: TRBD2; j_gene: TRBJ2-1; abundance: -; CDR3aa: CASSLGPSGGNEQFF; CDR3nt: TGTGCCAGCAGCTTAGGTCCTAGCGGGGGCAATGAGCAGTTCTTC
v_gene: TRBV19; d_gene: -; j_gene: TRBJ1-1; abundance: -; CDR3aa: CASSPDTGKNTEAFF; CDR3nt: TGTGCCAGTAGTCCAGACACAGGGAAGAACACTGAAGCTTTCTTT
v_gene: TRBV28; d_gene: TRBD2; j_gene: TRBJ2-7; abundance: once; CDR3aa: CASSETSGGAAEQYF; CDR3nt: TGTGCCAGCAGTGAGACTAGCGGGGGGGCCGCCGAGCAGTACTTC
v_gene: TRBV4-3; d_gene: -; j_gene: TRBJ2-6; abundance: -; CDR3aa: CASSQDPQGGANVLTF; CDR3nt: TGCGCCAGCAGCCAAGATCCACAGGGTGGGGCCAACGTCCTGACTTTC
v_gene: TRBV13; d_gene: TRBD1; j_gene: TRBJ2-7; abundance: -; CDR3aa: CASSNPAGQDPYEQYF; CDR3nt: TGTGCCAGCAGCAACCCGGCGGGACAGGACCCCTACGAGCAGTACTTC
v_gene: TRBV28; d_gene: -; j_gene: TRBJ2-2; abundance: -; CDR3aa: CASSLLVGTGELFF; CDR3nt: TGTGCCAGCAGTTTACTAGTAGGCACCGGGGAGCTGTTTTTT